The sequence of this T cell receptor (beta chain) was determined in a study of monozygotic twins with inflammatory bowel disease. Per individual sample, eight separate reactions were used to make cDNA. Molecular identifiers with 6-nucleotide sample barcodes were added during cDNA synthesis via template switching. TCRdb re-called the 5' RACE reads, yielding one record per CDR3 amino acid sequence without DNA. The sample includes around 450,000 distinct CDR3 sequences. The V gene's germline CDR1 is SGHAT and CDR2 FQNNGV. The CDR3 sequence is 17 residues long. Researchers isolated total RNA from whole blood without sorting T cells. As regards this clonotype: Its cognate antigen is unknown.

Study findings and constraints: There were differing immunosuppressive treatments, which may have added variability to patient repertoires.

The sequenced material came from blood. This chain links TRBV11-2 with TRBJ2-5; TCRdb proposes TRBD2, but this gene call is untestable without DNA. The receptor was derived from a human donor with ulcerative colitis or Crohn's disease, or a healthy co-twin of an affected twin (not recorded which). The CDR3 sequence: CASSLHRLLSSSETQYF.